The next 10 T cell receptor beta chains were all read from a single sample in a study of blood T cell repertoires in COVID-19. Generated by immunoSEQ multiplex PCR, the TCRdb table keeps only in-frame clones and is missing some. The table lists about 170,000 clones, approximately 79% of them singletons. Sequencing input: PBMCs or T cells enriched from blood (not recorded which). The receptors shown here come from a woman between 70 and 85 years old in a cohort exposed to, infected with or recovered from COVID-19 (not recorded which).

The chain employs TRBV6-2 or TRBV6-3 and TRBJ1-5; 7 bases fit TRBD1. In germline, CDR1 is MNHEY, CDR2 SVGEGT. The CDR3 runs 14 residues. After removal of 1 base from V and 9 bases from J, the junction contained 6 bases not matched to a gene. CDR3 protein: CASSYYDRAGPQHF. The CDR3, as DNA: TGTGCCAGCAGTTACTACGACAGGGCTGGGCCCCAGCATTTT.

The J gene is TRBJ2-3, the V gene TRBV9; unclear D gene. In germline, CDR1 is SGDLS, CDR2 YYNGEE. Trimming left V 2 bases short and J 6 bases short, with 7 bases between. This CDR3 has 12 amino acids. CDR3 coding DNA: TGTGCCAGCAGCGTCGGAGCGGATACGCAGTATTTT. Residues: CASSVGADTQYF.

DNA of the CDR3: TGTGCCAGCAGCATCCTAGCGGGAGTTGAGCAGTTCTTC. It is translated as CASSILAGVEQFF. V and J are TRBV9 and TRBJ2-1; 10 nucleotides line up with TRBD2. Germline CDR1 is SGDLS and CDR2 is YYNGEE. The CDR3 sequence is 13 residues long. The junction had 4 bases not matched to a gene; V was cut back by 4 bases and J by 9 bases.

J is TRBJ1-6 and V is TRBV6-5, with D perhaps matching TRBD1 (6 bases). The CDR3 sequence is 15 residues long. The germline V gene has CDR1 MNHEY and CDR2 SVGAGI. Trimming removed 0 bases from V and 8 bases from J, with 11 bases in between. In DNA form, the CDR3 reads TGTGCCAGCAGTTACTCCCAGGGGACCTATTCACCCCTCCACTTT. Its translation: CASSYSQGTYSPLHF.

The gene calls are TRBV4-2 and TRBJ2-3, with D possibly being TRBD2 (5 bases). V shed 4 bases and J shed 2 bases, with 16 bases lying between them. This CDR3 is 16 amino acids long. Germline V gives CDR1 LGHNA, CDR2 YNFKEQ. The CDR3 is CASSRTDYLPTDTQYF. The CDR3 DNA follows: TGTGCCAGCAGCCGCACTGACTACCTCCCCACAGATACGCAGTATTTT.

In regard to this clone: At the DNA level, this CDR3 is encoded by other sequences in the same sample as well. This chain links TRBV12-3 or TRBV12-4 with TRBJ2-1; weak D call: TRBD2 (5 bases). V was shortened by 1 base and J by 9 bases, with 7 bases between the two germline ends. This CDR3 is 12 amino acids long. The DNA for the CDR3 is TGTGCCAGCAGTTTAGGTGGAGGTGAGCAGTTCTTC. This encodes CASSLGGGEQFF.

This sequence joins TRBV27 and TRBJ2-5, with a weak D call TRBD1 (6 bases). The CDR3 is made up of 16 amino acids. The V end lost 5 bases, the J end lost 5 bases, and 21 bases lay between the germline ends. Germline CDR1 and CDR2: MNHEY and SMNVEV (reference sequence). In DNA, the CDR3 is TGTGCCAGCAGTCCCAGGGGTGCTGCCCCCCATGAGACCCAGTACTTC. Translating it yields CASSPRGAAPHETQYF.

The V and J genes are TRBV28 and TRBJ1-3; D is possibly TRBD1 (5 bases). Germline CDR1 is MDHEN and CDR2 is SYDVKM. This CDR3 has 15 residues. The V and J ends lost 6 bases and 4 bases respectively, with 16 bases between them. This CDR3 is CASRPVGGSGNTIYF. The CDR3 DNA is TGTGCCAGCAGACCGGTGGGGGGGAGCGGAAACACCATATATTTT.

The chain couples TRBV4-2 to TRBJ1-2; no clear D gene. V was trimmed by 0 bases and J by 2 bases, leaving 10 bases between them. Looked up from germline, CDR1 is LGHNA and CDR2 is YNFKEQ. CDR3 length: 15 residues. This CDR3 reads CASSQDKTPNYGYTF. In DNA, the CDR3 is TGTGCCAGCAGCCAAGACAAGACACCAAACTATGGCTACACCTTC.

The J gene is TRBJ1-3, the V gene TRBV28; D ambiguous. CDR1 is MDHEN and CDR2 is SYDVKM in the germline V gene. This CDR3 is built from 15 residues. Trimming stripped 3 bases from V and 0 bases from J, with 9 bases between. CDR3 residues: CASSLGGNSGNTIYF. Written as DNA, the CDR3 is TGTGCCAGCAGTTTGGGCGGGAACTCTGGAAACACCATATATTTT. The variable domain in full, with the rest retrieved from reference TRBV28 and TRBJ1-3, is DVKVTQSSRYLVKRTGEKVFLECVQDMDHENMFWYRQDPGLGLRLIYFSYDVKMKEKGDIPEGYSVSREKKERFSLILESASTNQTSMYLCASSLGGNSGNTIYFGEGSWLTVV.